The 6 T cell receptor beta chains below come from one sample, sequenced in a study of blood T cell repertoires in COVID-19. The table came from immunoSEQ multiplex PCR; TCRdb's copy has only in-frame clones and leaves some out. The data show under 150,000 clones, with about four fifths seen just once and about an eighth held by the top ten. Sequences were obtained from peripheral blood. The source of these receptors is a man older than 75 with acute or convalescent COVID-19.

This clone appeared a single time. The gene calls are TRBV14 and TRBJ2-7, with D maybe TRBD1 (5 bases). This CDR3 has 15 residues. Germline V gene sequence: CDR1 SGHDN, CDR2 FVKESK. V was clipped by 3 bases and J by 3 bases, with 15 bases between them. CDR3 protein: CASSQIGAQRYEQYF. In DNA, the CDR3 is TGTGCCAGCAGCCAGATAGGGGCCCAGCGCTACGAGCAGTACTTC.

The chain has TRBV27 and TRBJ2-7; D not resolved. Germline CDR1 and CDR2: MNHEY and SMNVEV (reference sequence). Between the trimmed V and J ends, which lost 5 bases and 10 bases, there was a span of 18 bases. The CDR3 sequence is 13 residues long. For the CDR3, the DNA is TGTGCCAGCAGTACGTTCTCGAGTGCGCTTCAGTACTTC. Protein: CASSTFSSALQYF.

The chain uses TRBV18 and TRBJ2-2; 8 bases match TRBD1. The trim removed 3 bases at V and 7 bases at J, leaving 10 bases unmatched. The CDR3 contains 16 residues. The V gene's germline CDR1 is KGHSH and CDR2 LQKENI. Here the CDR3 reads CASSPWTGSSNGELFF. The CDR3 bases are TGTGCCAGCTCACCGTGGACAGGGAGTAGTAACGGGGAGCTGTTTTTT. The entire variable domain, with the rest obtained from reference TRBV18 and TRBJ2-2, is as follows: NAGVMQNPRHLVRRRGQEARLRCSPMKGHSHVYWYRQLPEEGLKFMVYLQKENIIDESGMPKERFSAEFPKEGPSILRIQQVVRGDSAAYFCASSPWTGSSNGELFFGEGSRLTVL.

The chain employs TRBV7-2 and TRBJ2-1; maybe TRBD1 (7 bases). CDR1 and CDR2 from the germline V gene are SGHTA and FQGNSA. The CDR3 sequence is 15 residues long. V was trimmed by 6 bases and J by 7 bases, leaving 19 bases between them. The CDR3, as DNA: TGTGCCAGCAGTCCTCAGGGGGGTCCGGGAAATGAGCAGTTCTTC. Encoded protein: CASSPQGGPGNEQFF.

This clone was observed a handful of times. This CDR3 is also generated by other DNA sequences in the sample. The chain couples TRBV18 to TRBJ1-5; the D gene is possibly TRBD1 (6 bases). In germline, CDR1 is KGHSH, CDR2 LQKENI. The CDR3 is 13 residues long. The germline V and J ends were trimmed by 2 bases and 4 bases, with 6 bases remaining between them. CDR3 residues: CASSPDRNQPQHF. The CDR3 coding sequence is TGTGCCAGCTCACCAGACAGGAATCAGCCCCAGCATTTT.

This clone was detected only a few times. The V call is TRBV29-1, the J call TRBJ1-1, with D perhaps TRBD1 (6 bases). The CDR3 contains 13 residues. The germline V and J ends were trimmed by 5 bases and 3 bases, with 13 bases remaining between them. The V gene's germline CDR1 is SQVTM and CDR2 ANQGSEA. The CDR3 DNA sequence: TGCAGCGTTACCCAGGGGTTTGACACTGAAGCTTTCTTT. As protein: CSVTQGFDTEAFF.